The sequence of this T cell receptor (beta chain) was determined in a study of blood T cell repertoires in COVID-19. Across the whole study: Italy, Spain and the United States were the sources of the convalescent and acute COVID-19 samples. Sources were T cells, B-cell-depleted T cells, or PBMCs; the material itself was cDNA or gDNA.

In the authors' workflow: For nucleated cells, counts were estimated from reference gene primer amplification. The assay was immunoSEQ multiplex PCR, and TCRdb's table has in-frame clones only and misses some. From that table come the V and J calls and clone size; the DNA was used to work out D and trimming. The sample carries over 200,000 clones, more than 75% recorded once. Trimming stripped 0 bases from V and 7 bases from J, with 15 bases between. This CDR3 contains 15 residues. CDR1 is MNHEY and CDR2 is SVGAGI in the germline V gene. The TCR comes from a middle-aged man with active or convalescent COVID-19. The chain combines TRBV6-5 with TRBJ1-1; TRBD1 is a possible D gene (6 bases). What was sequenced was peripheral blood. Here the CDR3 DNA reads TGTGCCAGCAGTTACTCGGCGACAGGTGTTTATGAAGCTTTCTTT. This encodes CASSYSATGVYEAFF.